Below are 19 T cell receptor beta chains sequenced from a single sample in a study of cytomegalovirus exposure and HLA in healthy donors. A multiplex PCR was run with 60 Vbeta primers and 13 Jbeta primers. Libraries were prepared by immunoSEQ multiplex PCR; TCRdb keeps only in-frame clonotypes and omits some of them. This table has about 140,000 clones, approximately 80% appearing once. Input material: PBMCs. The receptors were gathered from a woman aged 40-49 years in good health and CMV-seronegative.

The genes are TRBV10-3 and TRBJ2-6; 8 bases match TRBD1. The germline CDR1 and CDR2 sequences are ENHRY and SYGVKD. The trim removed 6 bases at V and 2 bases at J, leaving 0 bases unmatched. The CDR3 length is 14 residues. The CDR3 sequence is CAIRTGAGANVLTF. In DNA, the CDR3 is TGTGCCATCAGGACAGGGGCTGGGGCCAACGTCCTGACTTTC.

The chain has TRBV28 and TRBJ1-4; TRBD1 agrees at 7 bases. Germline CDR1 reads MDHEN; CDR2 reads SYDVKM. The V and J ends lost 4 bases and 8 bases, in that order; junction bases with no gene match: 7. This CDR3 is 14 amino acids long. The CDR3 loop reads CASSSFSGGEKLFF. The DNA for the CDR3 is TGTGCCAGCAGTTCTTTCTCAGGGGGGGAAAAACTGTTTTTT.

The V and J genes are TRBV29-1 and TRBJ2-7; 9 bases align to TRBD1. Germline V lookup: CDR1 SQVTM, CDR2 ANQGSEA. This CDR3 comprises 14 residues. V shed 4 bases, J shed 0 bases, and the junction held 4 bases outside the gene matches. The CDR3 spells CSVAGTGNSYEQYF. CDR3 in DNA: TGCAGCGTTGCCGGGACAGGGAACTCCTACGAGCAGTACTTC.

CDR3 loop: CASSLTSSYEQYF. In DNA, the CDR3 is TGTGCCAGCTCTTTAACTAGCTCCTACGAGCAGTACTTC. The chain is built from TRBV7-9 and TRBJ2-7; D is possibly TRBD2 (5 bases). CDR3 length: 13 residues. Trimming pared 8 bases from V and 0 bases from J, leaving 11 bases between. Germline CDR1 SEHNR, CDR2 FQNEAQ (reference sequence).

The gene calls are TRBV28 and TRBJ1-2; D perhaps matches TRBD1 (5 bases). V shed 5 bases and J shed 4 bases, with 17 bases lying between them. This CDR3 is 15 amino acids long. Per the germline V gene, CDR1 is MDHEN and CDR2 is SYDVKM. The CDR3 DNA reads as TGTGCCAGCAGTAGCACAGGTTCCCTCCCCTATGGCTACACCTTC. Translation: CASSSTGSLPYGYTF.

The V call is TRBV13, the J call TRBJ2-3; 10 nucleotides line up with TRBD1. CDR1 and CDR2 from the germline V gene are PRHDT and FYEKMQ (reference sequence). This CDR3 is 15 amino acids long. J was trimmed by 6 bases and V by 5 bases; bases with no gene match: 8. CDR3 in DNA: TGTGCCAGCAGCGCCACGGGACAGGGGTTTGATACGCAGTATTTT. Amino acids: CASSATGQGFDTQYF.

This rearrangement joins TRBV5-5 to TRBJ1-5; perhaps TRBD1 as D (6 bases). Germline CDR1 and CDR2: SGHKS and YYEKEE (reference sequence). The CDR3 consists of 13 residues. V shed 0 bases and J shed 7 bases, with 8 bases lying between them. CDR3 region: CASSLAGDQPQHF. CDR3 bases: TGTGCCAGCAGCTTGGCAGGGGACCAGCCCCAGCATTTT.

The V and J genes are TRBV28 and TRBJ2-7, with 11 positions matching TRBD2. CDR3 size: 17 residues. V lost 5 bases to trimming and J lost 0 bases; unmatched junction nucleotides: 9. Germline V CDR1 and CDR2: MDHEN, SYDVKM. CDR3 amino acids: CASSLTSGSPRSYEQYF. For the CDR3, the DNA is TGTGCCAGCAGTCTAACTAGCGGGAGCCCCCGCTCCTACGAGCAGTACTTC.

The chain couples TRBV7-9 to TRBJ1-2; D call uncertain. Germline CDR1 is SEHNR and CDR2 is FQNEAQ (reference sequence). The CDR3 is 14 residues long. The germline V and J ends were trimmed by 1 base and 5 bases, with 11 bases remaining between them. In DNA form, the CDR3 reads TGTGCCAGCAGCTTAGTTCCCGCAGTATATGGCTACACCTTC. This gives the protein CASSLVPAVYGYTF.

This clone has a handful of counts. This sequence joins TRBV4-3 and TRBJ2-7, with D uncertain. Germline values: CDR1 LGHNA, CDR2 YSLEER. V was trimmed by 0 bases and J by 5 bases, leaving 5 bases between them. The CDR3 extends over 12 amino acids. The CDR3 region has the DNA TGCGCCAGCAGCCAAGATTTCAACGAGCAGTACTTC. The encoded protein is CASSQDFNEQYF.

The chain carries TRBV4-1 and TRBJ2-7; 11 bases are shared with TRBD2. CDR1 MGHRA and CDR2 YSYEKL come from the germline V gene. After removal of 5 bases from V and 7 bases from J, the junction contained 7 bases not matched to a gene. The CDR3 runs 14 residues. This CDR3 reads CASSLPGTSGEQYF. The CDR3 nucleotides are TGCGCCAGCAGCTTACCCGGGACTAGCGGTGAGCAGTACTTC.

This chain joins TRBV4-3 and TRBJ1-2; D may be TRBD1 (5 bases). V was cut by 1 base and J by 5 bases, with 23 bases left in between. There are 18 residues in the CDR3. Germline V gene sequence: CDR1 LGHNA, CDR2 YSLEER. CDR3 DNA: TGCGCCAGCAGCCAAGCCGCCGGCAGGGATGACCCCAGATATGGCTACACCTTC. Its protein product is CASSQAAGRDDPRYGYTF.

Written as DNA, the CDR3 is TGTGCCAGCAGCCTGCGGGGGGGCACCGGGGAGCTGTTTTTT. This sequence encodes CASSLRGGTGELFF. The chain recombines TRBV9 with TRBJ2-2; TRBD2 matches at 9 bases. Germline trimming cut 4 bases from V and 4 bases from J; bases unmatched to any gene: 2. This CDR3 has 14 residues. Germline CDR1 and CDR2: SGDLS and YYNGEE.

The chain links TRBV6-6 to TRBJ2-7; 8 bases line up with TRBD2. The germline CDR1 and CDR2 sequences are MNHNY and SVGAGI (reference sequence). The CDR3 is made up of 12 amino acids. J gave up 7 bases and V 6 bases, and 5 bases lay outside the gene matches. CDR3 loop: CASRLTGGEQYF. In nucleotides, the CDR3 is TGTGCCAGCAGACTTACGGGGGGGGAGCAGTACTTC.

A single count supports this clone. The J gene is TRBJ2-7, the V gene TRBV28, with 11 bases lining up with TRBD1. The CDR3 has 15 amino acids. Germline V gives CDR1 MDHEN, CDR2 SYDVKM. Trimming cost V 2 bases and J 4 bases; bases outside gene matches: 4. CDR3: CASSLAGTGGYEQYF. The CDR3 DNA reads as TGTGCCAGCAGTTTAGCCGGGACAGGGGGATACGAGCAGTACTTC.

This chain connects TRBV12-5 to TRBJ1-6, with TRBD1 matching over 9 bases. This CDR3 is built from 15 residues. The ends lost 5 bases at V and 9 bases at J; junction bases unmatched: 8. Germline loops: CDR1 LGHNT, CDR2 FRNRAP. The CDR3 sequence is CASGPTGGGGSPLHF. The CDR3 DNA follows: TGTGCTAGTGGTCCGACAGGGGGAGGCGGTTCACCCCTCCACTTT.

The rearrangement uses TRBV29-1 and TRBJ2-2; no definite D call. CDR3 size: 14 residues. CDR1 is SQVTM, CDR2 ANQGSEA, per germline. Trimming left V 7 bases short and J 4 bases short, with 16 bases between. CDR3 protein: CSARDFELTGELFF. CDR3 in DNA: TGCAGCGCCCGAGACTTCGAGCTCACCGGGGAGCTGTTTTTT.

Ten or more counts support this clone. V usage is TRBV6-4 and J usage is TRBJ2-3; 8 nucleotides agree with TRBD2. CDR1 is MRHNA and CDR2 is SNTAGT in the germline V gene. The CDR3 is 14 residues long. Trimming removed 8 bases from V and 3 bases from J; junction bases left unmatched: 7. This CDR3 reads CASGNGRDTDTQYF. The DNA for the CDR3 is TGTGCCAGCGGAAACGGGAGGGATACAGATACGCAGTATTTT.

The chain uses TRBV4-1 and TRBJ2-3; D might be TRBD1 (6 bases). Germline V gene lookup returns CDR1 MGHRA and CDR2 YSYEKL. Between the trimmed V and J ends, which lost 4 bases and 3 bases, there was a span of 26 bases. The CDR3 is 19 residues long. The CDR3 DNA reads TGCGCCAGCAGCCTCACCCCGTCGACAGGTTGGAAAAGGACAGATACGCAGTATTTT. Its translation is CASSLTPSTGWKRTDTQYF.